This T cell receptor beta chain stems from a study of shared clonotypes between healthy human individuals. Unsorted PBMC replicate PCRs drew on about 280 ng DNA, representing 25,000 to 30,000 T cell genomes. Under the authors' procedure: ImmunoSEQ output held junction-only sequences without quality scores, so filtering differed. Clones were read by immunoSEQ multiplex PCR, and TCRdb kept only the in-frame ones, dropping some. That table gives V, J and clone size, and the DNA gave D and trimming. This sample has roughly 500,000 clones, with about four fifths found just once. Nashville, Tennessee was home to all donors, each a Caucasian adult. There are 20 residues in the CDR3. Unmatched junction bases numbered 17, after V lost 3 bases and J lost 1 base. The germline V gene encodes CDR1 SGHVS and CDR2 FNYEAQ.

The material sequenced was PBMCs. The TCR was taken from a woman aged 40-49 years in good health. Some clones in this sample may be carry-over from other donors' samples. V usage is TRBV7-6 and J usage is TRBJ1-3, with 8 bases identical to TRBD1. Written as DNA, the CDR3 is TGTGCCAGCAGCTTGTGGGGCCGGGACAGGTTGGGTATTTCTGGAAACACCATATATTTT. Amino acid sequence: CASSLWGRDRLGISGNTIYF.